Below, one TCR beta chain is given with its context. What it binds is not known. The repertoire was sequenced with immunoSEQ multiplex PCR; TCRdb's copy has only in-frame clones and lacks some. The sample yields 180,000 or so clones, around 95% seen once. This record comes from a study of T cell responses to AZD1222 COVID-19 vaccine. Study-wide context: Researchers grouped second doses given at about 4 or about 12 weeks into one pool.

Whole-study findings and limits: Targets within unmutated variant regions were reportedly found for nearly half of spike-specific TCRs. Rises in breadth and depth of Spike-specific TCRs came after two AZD1222 doses.

The source was peripheral blood, collected on day 0 of AZD1222 vaccination. The clonotype originates from an adult in good health.

The CDR3: CASSSLQGDYGYTF. As DNA, the CDR3 is TGTGCCAGCAGTTCCTTACAGGGGGACTATGGCTACACCTTC. This chain uses TRBV28 with TRBJ1-2, with 8 positions matching TRBD1. Germline CDR1 is MDHEN and CDR2 is SYDVKM. CDR3 size: 14 residues. V trimming: 4 bases; J trimming: 3 bases; junction bases outside the gene matches: 4.